This record looks at one T cell receptor beta chain sequence and its context. These data come from a study of blood T cell repertoires in COVID-19. Looking at the study overall: The samples span acute and convalescent COVID-19 from the United States, Italy and Spain. PBMCs, B-cell-depleted T cells, or T cells were the source of the cDNA or gDNA that made up the material.

The V end was cut by 1 base, the J end by 4 bases, with 9 bases between. The CDR3 is 14 residues long. The germline CDR1 and CDR2 sequences are SGHTS and YDEGEE. Per the original methods: How many nucleated cells were present was estimated from reference gene primer amplification. Data came from immunoSEQ multiplex PCR; TCRdb stores just in-frame clones and leaves some out. V and J calls and clone size are those listed in that table; D and trimming were worked out from the DNA. The table lists approximately 120,000 clones, over 75% of them singletons. The sample consisted of peripheral blood. This clonotype was sampled from a woman older than 75 with acute or convalescent COVID-19. V gene TRBV5-8 combines with J gene TRBJ1-3; D is uncertain. This CDR3 is CASSLSGLGNTIYF. In nucleotides, the CDR3 is TGTGCCAGCAGCTTGAGCGGCCTCGGAAACACCATATATTTT.